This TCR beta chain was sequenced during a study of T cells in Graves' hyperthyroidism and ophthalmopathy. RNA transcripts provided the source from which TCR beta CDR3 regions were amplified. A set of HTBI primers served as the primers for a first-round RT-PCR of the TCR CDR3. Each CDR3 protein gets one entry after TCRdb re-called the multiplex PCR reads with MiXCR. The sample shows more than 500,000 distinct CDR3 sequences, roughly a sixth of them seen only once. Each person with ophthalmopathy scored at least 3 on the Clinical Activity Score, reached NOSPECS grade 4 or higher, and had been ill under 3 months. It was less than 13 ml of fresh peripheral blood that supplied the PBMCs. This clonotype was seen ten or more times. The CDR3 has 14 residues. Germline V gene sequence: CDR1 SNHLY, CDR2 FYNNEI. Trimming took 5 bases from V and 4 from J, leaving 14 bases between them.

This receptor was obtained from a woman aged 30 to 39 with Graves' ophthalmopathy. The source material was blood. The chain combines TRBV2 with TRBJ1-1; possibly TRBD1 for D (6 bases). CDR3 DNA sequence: TGTGCCAGCAGTCAATCGACAGGTTCCACTGAAGCTTTCTTT. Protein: CASSQSTGSTEAFF.